Shown below are 27 T cell receptor beta chains from a single sample sequenced in a study of T-cell memory formation after mild COVID-19. TCRdb reanalysed the 5' RACE reads using MiXCR and keeps one entry per CDR3 protein. This table holds about 270,000 distinct CDR3 sequences, 15% to 20% found once. The sample was PBMCs or a T cell subset sorted from them (not recorded which). Receptors were obtained from a man aged 18 to 29 who had mild COVID-19 (a few samples of this study predate the infection). Cell type and time point are not known.

This clonotype came up a few times. This chain uses TRBV5-1 with TRBJ2-7; the D gene could be TRBD1 or TRBD2 (6 bases each). Trimming took 5 bases from V and 2 from J, leaving 17 bases between them. CDR1 SGHRS and CDR2 YFSETQ come from the germline V gene. The CDR3 consists of 15 residues. The chain's CDR3 is CASRFLAEGAYEQYF. CDR3 sequence (DNA): TGCGCCAGCAGATTTTTGGCGGAGGGGGCCTACGAGCAGTACTTC.

This clonotype was counted only a few times. The chain carries TRBV4-2 and TRBJ2-2, with TRBD1 identical over 7 bases. J was trimmed by 7 bases and V by 3 bases; bases with no gene match: 5. This CDR3 is built from 14 residues. Germline CDR1 and CDR2: LGHNA and YNFKEQ. The CDR3 region has the DNA TGTGCCAGCAGCCATGAACAGGGGAACGGGGAGCTGTTTTTT. Translation gives CASSHEQGNGELFF.

This clonotype has just a few counts. This chain uses TRBV18 with TRBJ2-1, with unresolved D. V lost 1 base to trimming and J lost 7 bases, with 14 bases between them. This CDR3 region has 15 residues. Germline V gives CDR1 KGHSH, CDR2 LQKENI. CDR3: CASSPQQASWNEQFF. As DNA, the CDR3 is TGTGCCAGCTCACCACAACAAGCATCCTGGAATGAGCAGTTCTTC.

This clonotype was counted only a few times. This chain connects TRBV18 to TRBJ2-2; unclear D gene. V shed 1 base and J shed 4 bases, with 1 base lying between them. The germline gives CDR1 KGHSH, CDR2 LQKENI. This CDR3 is built from 12 residues. The CDR3, as DNA: TGTGCCAGCTCACCACGCACCGGGGAGCTGTTTTTT. Its protein is CASSPRTGELFF.

The rearrangement uses TRBV6-1 and TRBJ2-5; the match to TRBD1 covers 8 bases. Germline-derived CDR1 and CDR2 are MNHNS and SASEGT. The V gene end was trimmed by 7 bases and the J gene end by 5 bases; junction bases not matched to a gene: 6. The CDR3 is made up of 13 amino acids. CDR3 nucleotides: TGTGCCAGCACCACGCACAGGGGGGAGACCCAGTACTTC. Its translation is CASTTHRGETQYF.

This chain uses TRBV20-1 with TRBJ1-5, with D possibly TRBD1 on 5 matching bases. The CDR3 sequence is 12 residues long. V was shortened by 6 bases and J by 6 bases, with 12 bases between the two germline ends. Germline CDR1 DFQATT, CDR2 SNEGSKA (reference sequence). The CDR3 DNA follows: TGCAGTGCACGGGGGATCGGTCAGCCCCAGCATTTT. As protein: CSARGIGQPQHF.

At least ten counts were recorded for this clonotype. The rearrangement joins TRBV9 to TRBJ2-7; D is unclear. CDR1 SGDLS and CDR2 YYNGEE come from the germline V gene. The CDR3 loop spans 14 amino acids. Trimming stripped 0 bases from V and 1 base from J, with 8 bases between. The CDR3 bases are TGTGCCAGCAGCGTAGGACACGGGTCCTACGAGCAGTACTTC. It yields the protein CASSVGHGSYEQYF.

There are a few counts of this clonotype. The chain uses TRBV30 and TRBJ1-6; possible D gene TRBD1, 5 bases. Germline values: CDR1 GTSNPN, CDR2 SVGIG (reference sequence). The CDR3 contains 13 residues. The V and J ends lost 1 base and 5 bases respectively, with 6 bases between them. The CDR3 region is CAWSGGDNSPLHF. CDR3 sequence (DNA): TGTGCCTGGAGTGGGGGGGATAATTCACCCCTCCACTTT. The full variable domain, in which reference TRBV30 and TRBJ1-6 provide the parts outside the CDR3, is SQTIHQWPATLVQPVGSPLSLECTVEGTSNPNLYWYRQAAGRGLQLLFYSVGIGQISSEVPQNLSASRPQDRQFILSSKKLLLSDSGFYLCAWSGGDNSPLHFGNGTRLTVT.

This chain links TRBV12-3 or TRBV12-4 with TRBJ1-3; D gene uncertain. This CDR3 comprises 11 residues. V lost 6 bases to trimming and J lost 11 bases, with 11 bases between them. CDR3 in DNA: TGTGCCAGCAGCAAAATCGGTCCCATATATTTT. Protein sequence: CASSKIGPIYF.

This chain uses TRBV4-1 with TRBJ2-1; the D gene is possibly TRBD2 (7 bases). CDR1 and CDR2 from the germline V gene are MGHRA and YSYEKL. This CDR3 spans 15 amino acids. Trimming removed 3 bases from V and 7 bases from J, with 16 bases in between. CDR3 DNA sequence: TGCGCCAGCAGCCAGAGGGGGGGCAGGGAGAATGAGCAGTTCTTC. Protein sequence: CASSQRGGRENEQFF.

This clonotype was seen more than once but under ten times. The chain uses TRBV20-1 and TRBJ1-1, with TRBD1 matching 8 bases. Germline assignment: CDR1 DFQATT and CDR2 SNEGSKA (reference sequence). This CDR3 spans 14 amino acids. V dropped 3 bases and J dropped 1; count of bases not matched to a gene: 4. The CDR3 protein is CSASGTGWNTEAFF. CDR3 nucleotides: TGCAGTGCTAGCGGGACAGGATGGAACACTGAAGCTTTCTTT.

This rearrangement joins TRBV11-2 to TRBJ1-6; 8 nucleotides agree with TRBD1. Trimming cost V 3 bases and J 10 bases; bases outside gene matches: 5. The V gene's germline CDR1 is SGHAT and CDR2 FQNNGV. This CDR3 is 14 amino acids long. The DNA for the CDR3 is TGTGCCAGCAGCTTTCAGGGGGCGGAATCACCCCTCCACTTT. As protein: CASSFQGAESPLHF.

This clonotype showed up just a few times. This chain uses TRBV24-1 with TRBJ2-3, with D perhaps matching TRBD1 (5 bases). The germline V gene encodes CDR1 KGHDR and CDR2 SFDVKD. The CDR3 is 14 residues long. With 4 bases removed from V and 2 bases from J, the gap between germline ends came to 9 bases. This CDR3 reads CATSDGHLTDTQYF. In DNA form, the CDR3 reads TGTGCCACCAGTGACGGACACCTCACAGATACGCAGTATTTT.

This clonotype was counted only a few times. The gene calls are TRBV9 and TRBJ2-1, with 10 bases matching TRBD1. V gave up 0 bases and J gave up 4 bases; unmatched junction bases: 1. The CDR3 runs 15 residues. The germline V gene has CDR1 SGDLS and CDR2 YYNGEE. The CDR3 here is CASSVGQGAYNEQFF. In DNA form, the CDR3 reads TGTGCCAGCAGCGTAGGACAGGGGGCTTACAATGAGCAGTTCTTC.

This clonotype has more than one count but fewer than ten. The chain uses TRBV5-1 and TRBJ2-7; D not resolved. The length of the CDR3 is 15 residues. Trimming pared 1 base from V and 0 bases from J, leaving 11 bases between. Germline V gene lookup returns CDR1 SGHRS and CDR2 YFSETQ. This CDR3 is CASSLNSMGSYEQYV. CDR3 coding DNA: TGCGCCAGCAGCTTGAACTCAATGGGCTCCTACGAGCAGTACGTC.

The chain is built from TRBV7-8 and TRBJ2-6; 8 positions agree with TRBD1. The length of the CDR3 is 17 residues. Germline CDR1 SGHVS, CDR2 FQNEAQ. With 2 bases clipped from V and 3 bases from J, the junction kept 6 bases outside the gene matches. CDR3 sequence: CASSLTTGVRGANVLTF. CDR3 coding DNA: TGTGCCAGCAGCTTAACGACAGGGGTTCGTGGGGCCAACGTCCTGACTTTC. Together with reference TRBV7-8 and TRBJ2-6, the CDR3 gives the full variable domain: GAGVSQSPRYKVAKRGQDVALRCDPISGHVSLFWYQQALGQGPEFLTYFQNEAQLDKSGLPSDRFFAERPEGSVSTLKIQRTQQEDSAVYLCASSLTTGVRGANVLTFGAGSRLTVL.

This clonotype was observed many times. The rearrangement joins TRBV5-1 to TRBJ2-7; TRBD1 or TRBD2 may be the D gene (5 bases each). Germline CDR1 and CDR2: SGHRS and YFSETQ. The CDR3 is made up of 15 amino acids. Trimming removed 1 base from V and 1 base from J, with 12 bases in between. CDR3 loop: CASSLQPGGSYEQYV. CDR3 sequence (DNA): TGCGCCAGCAGCTTGCAGCCTGGGGGTTCCTACGAGCAGTACGTC.

This chain connects TRBV28 to TRBJ2-5, with D unresolved. The V gene's germline CDR1 is MDHEN and CDR2 SYDVKM. Trimming stripped 8 bases from V and 1 base from J, with 11 bases between. The CDR3 totals 13 residues. CDR3 sequence (DNA): TGTGCCAGCTCCCGGGTAGCCCAAGAGACCCAGTACTTC. Translated: CASSRVAQETQYF.

This clonotype was seen a handful of times. J is TRBJ2-5 and V is TRBV6-2 or TRBV6-3, with D possibly TRBD1 on 6 matching bases. The germline gives CDR1 MNHEY, CDR2 SVGEGT. V was shortened by 3 bases and J by 5 bases, with 19 bases between the two germline ends. This CDR3 spans 16 amino acids. This chain's CDR3 is CASSYSGQSLLETQYF. CDR3 bases: TGTGCCAGCAGTTATTCCGGACAGAGCCTATTGGAGACCCAGTACTTC.

This clonotype was found a few times. V is TRBV29-1 and J is TRBJ2-5, with TRBD1 as a possible D gene (5 bases). The V end was cut by 3 bases, the J end by 5 bases, with 10 bases between. CDR3 length: 12 amino acids. From germline, CDR1 is SQVTM and CDR2 ANQGSEA. The CDR3 region has the DNA TGCAGCGTTGAGCTAGGGGATGAGACCCAGTACTTC. This gives the protein CSVELGDETQYF.

The chain recombines TRBV4-3 with TRBJ2-7; TRBD1 matches 7 bases. The V gene's germline CDR1 is LGHNA and CDR2 YSLEER. J gave up 7 bases and V 4 bases, and 10 bases lay outside the gene matches. This CDR3 is built from 14 residues. The CDR3 reads CASSLVIRGSEQYF. CDR3 coding DNA: TGCGCCAGCAGCCTCGTCATCAGGGGGTCGGAGCAGTACTTC.

This clonotype was seen a handful of times. V and J are TRBV6-5 and TRBJ2-5; 7 nucleotides line up with TRBD2. The CDR3 contains 16 residues. The junction had 5 bases not matched to a gene; V was cut back by 0 bases and J by 1 base. Germline CDR1 reads MNHEY; CDR2 reads SVGAGI. For the CDR3, the DNA is TGTGCCAGCAGTTACTCTCCAGCGGGGAGCCAAGAGACCCAGTACTTC. It specifies CASSYSPAGSQETQYF.

This clonotype came up a few times. This chain links TRBV6-2 or TRBV6-3 with TRBJ1-5; 8 positions match TRBD1. V shed 5 bases, J shed 7 bases, and the junction held 10 bases outside the gene matches. The CDR3 runs to 15 residues. CDR1 is MNHEY, CDR2 SVGEGT, per germline. The CDR3 DNA reads TGTGCCAGCAGTAAAGGACAGGGCGGATACCAGCCCCAGCATTTT. Protein product: CASSKGQGGYQPQHF.

There are a few counts of this clonotype. The chain joins TRBV29-1 to TRBJ2-7; TRBD1 aligns across 8 bases. J was trimmed by 2 bases and V by 1 base; bases with no gene match: 1. Germline V gene sequence: CDR1 SQVTM, CDR2 ANQGSEA. This CDR3 comprises 13 residues. The CDR3 nucleotides are TGCAGCGTTGAAGGGACAGGGACCTACGAGCAGTACTTC. It encodes CSVEGTGTYEQYF.

The chain couples TRBV5-1 to TRBJ2-5, with D possibly being TRBD1 (5 bases). Germline CDR1 and CDR2: SGHRS and YFSETQ. V lost 4 bases, J lost 2 bases, and 18 bases lay in between. The CDR3 consists of 16 residues. CDR3 coding DNA: TGCGCCAGCAGCCCCACGGCTGAAAGGGGACAAGAGACCCAGTACTTC. It yields the protein CASSPTAERGQETQYF.

The sample holds a few counts of this clonotype. The J gene is TRBJ2-1, the V gene TRBV6-5; D remains unclear. Per germline, CDR1 MNHEY and CDR2 SVGAGI. The V end lost 2 bases, the J end lost 3 bases, and 2 bases lay between the germline ends. CDR3 length: 12 amino acids. CDR3 loop: CASSYGYNEQFF. The CDR3 DNA reads as TGTGCCAGCAGTTACGGCTACAATGAGCAGTTCTTC.

This clonotype was recorded a few times. The chain is built from TRBV20-1 and TRBJ1-4, with 7 bases matching TRBD1. CDR1 is DFQATT, CDR2 SNEGSKA, per germline (reference sequence). The CDR3 spans 15 residues. V lost 0 bases to trimming and J lost 7 bases; unmatched junction nucleotides: 8. The CDR3 nucleotides are TGCAGTGCTAGAGACACCACAGGGGCGGGTGAAAAACTGTTTTTT. The encoded protein is CSARDTTGAGEKLFF.